These T cell receptor beta chains were read from a single sample in a study of beta chain features in type 1 diabetes. Only in-frame clones appear in the TCRdb table, and some are missing; sequencing was by immunoSEQ multiplex PCR. The repertoire includes fewer than 350,000 clones, around a fifth of them detected once, and roughly 0.045% sits in the top ten. Sequences were obtained from naive CD4+ T cells from blood. These receptors were collected from a woman aged 18-29 years in good health. CDR3s include the opening cysteine and the closing phenylalanine or tryptophan. A D gene is named only where the DNA matches it firmly. The size field is filled for only some rows; it gives once, few, many or a size class.

clone_size	v_call	j_call	d_call	cdr3_aa	cdr3_nt
few	TRBV30	TRBJ2-7	.	CAYRDSWGEQYF	TGTGCCTATAGGGACTCCTGGGGCGAGCAGTACTTC
few	TRBV6-1	TRBJ1-4	TRBD1	CASSGTGFDEKLFF	TGTGCCAGCAGTGGGACAGGGTTTGATGAAAAACTGTTTTTT
few	TRBV5-6	TRBJ2-7	.	CASSRIRGGRAYEQYF	TGTGCCAGCAGCCGAATTCGGGGTGGACGAGCCTACGAGCAGTACTTC
once	TRBV4-2	TRBJ2-1	.	CASSQVSTESSYNEQFF	TGTGCCAGCAGCCAAGTCTCGACGGAGAGCTCCTACAATGAGCAGTTCTTC
.	TRBV6-1	TRBJ2-7	TRBD2	CASIRLAGSEQYF	TGTGCCAGCATCCGACTAGCGGGAAGCGAGCAGTACTTC
few	TRBV18	TRBJ1-1	.	CASSPMEDMMNTEAFF	TGTGCCAGCTCACCAATGGAGGATATGATGAACACTGAAGCTTTCTTT
.	TRBV5-4	TRBJ2-3	TRBD2	CASSLAGTSGGNTQYF	TGTGCCAGCAGCTTGGCCGGGACTAGCGGGGGGAATACGCAGTATTTT
.	TRBV10-3	TRBJ2-7	.	CAISESTRGGDEQYF	TGTGCCATCAGTGAGTCGACTCGAGGAGGAGACGAGCAGTACTTC
few	TRBV2	TRBJ2-4	.	CASSGNSLAKNIQYF	TGTGCCAGCAGTGGGAACAGTCTAGCCAAAAACATTCAGTACTTC
.	TRBV2	TRBJ2-2	TRBD2	CAGRLAGAGELFF	TGTGCCGGCAGACTAGCGGGGGCCGGGGAGCTGTTTTTT
few	TRBV29-1	TRBJ2-2	.	CSVGHRSSNTGELFF	TGCAGCGTTGGACACAGGAGTTCGAACACCGGGGAGCTGTTTTTT
.	TRBV7-9	TRBJ2-7	.	CASSLAAWGSGRNEQYF	TGTGCCAGCAGCTTAGCTGCATGGGGGTCAGGGAGGAACGAGCAGTACTTC
.	TRBV5-1	TRBJ2-3	TRBD1	CASSLRQGGTDTQYF	TGCGCCAGCAGCTTACGACAGGGAGGCACAGATACGCAGTATTTT
.	TRBV4-2	TRBJ2-3	.	CASSPLGGGTDTQYF	TGTGCCAGCAGCCCTCTAGGAGGCGGCACAGATACGCAGTATTTT
few	TRBV18	TRBJ2-3	TRBD1	CASSPRTGQRTDTQYF	TGTGCCAGCTCACCACGAACGGGACAGCGCACAGATACGCAGTATTTT
few	TRBV11-2	TRBJ1-2	.	CASSPIGEGINYGYTF	TGTGCCAGCAGCCCGATCGGTGAGGGAATCAACTATGGCTACACCTTC
.	TRBV19	TRBJ1-1	TRBD1	CASTSTGEDTEAFF	TGTGCCAGTACTTCGACAGGGGAGGACACTGAAGCTTTCTTT